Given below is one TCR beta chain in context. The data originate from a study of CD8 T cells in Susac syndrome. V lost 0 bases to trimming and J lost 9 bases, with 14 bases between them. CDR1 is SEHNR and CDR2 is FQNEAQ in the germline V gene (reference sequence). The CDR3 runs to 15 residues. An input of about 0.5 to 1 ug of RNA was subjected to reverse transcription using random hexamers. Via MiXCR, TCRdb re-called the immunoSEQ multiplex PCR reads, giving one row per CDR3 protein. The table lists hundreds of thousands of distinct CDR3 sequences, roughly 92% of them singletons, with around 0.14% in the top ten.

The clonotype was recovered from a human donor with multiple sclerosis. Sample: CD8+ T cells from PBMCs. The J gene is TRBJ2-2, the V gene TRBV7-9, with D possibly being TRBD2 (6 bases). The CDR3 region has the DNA TGTGCCAGCAGCTTAGCCGTGGCTAGCGTCAGGGAGCTGTTTTTT. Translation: CASSLAVASVRELFF.